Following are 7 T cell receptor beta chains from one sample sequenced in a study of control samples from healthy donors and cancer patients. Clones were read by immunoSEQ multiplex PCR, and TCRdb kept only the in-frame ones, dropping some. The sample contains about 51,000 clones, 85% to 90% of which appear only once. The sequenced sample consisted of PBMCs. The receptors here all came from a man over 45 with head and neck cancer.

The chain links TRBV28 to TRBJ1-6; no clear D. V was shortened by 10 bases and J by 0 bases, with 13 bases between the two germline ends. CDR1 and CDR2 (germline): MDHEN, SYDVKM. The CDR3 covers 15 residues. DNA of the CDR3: TGTGCCACCAAATTTGGGAGCTCCTATAATTCACCCCTCCACTTT. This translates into CATKFGSSYNSPLHF.

CDR3 coding DNA: TGTGCCAGCACCAGGGCCTATAATTCACCCCTCCACTTT. This codes for CASTRAYNSPLHF. The chain joins TRBV2 to TRBJ1-6; a possible D gene is TRBD1 (5 bases). Deletions cut 7 bases from V and 2 bases from J, with 6 bases between. The CDR3 runs 13 residues. In germline, CDR1 is SNHLY, CDR2 FYNNEI.

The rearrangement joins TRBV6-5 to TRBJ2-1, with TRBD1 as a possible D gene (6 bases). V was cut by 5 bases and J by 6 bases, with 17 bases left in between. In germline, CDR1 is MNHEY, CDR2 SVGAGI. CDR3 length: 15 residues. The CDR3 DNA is TGTGCCAGCAGTACCGGGACAATAGGTACCAATGAGCAGTTCTTC. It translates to CASSTGTIGTNEQFF.

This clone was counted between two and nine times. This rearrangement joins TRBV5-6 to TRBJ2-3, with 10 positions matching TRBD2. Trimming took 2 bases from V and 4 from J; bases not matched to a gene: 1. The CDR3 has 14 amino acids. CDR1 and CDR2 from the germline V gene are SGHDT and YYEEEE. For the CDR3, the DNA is TGTGCCAGCAGCTTAGCGGGGGGGCCAGATACGCAGTATTTT. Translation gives CASSLAGGPDTQYF.

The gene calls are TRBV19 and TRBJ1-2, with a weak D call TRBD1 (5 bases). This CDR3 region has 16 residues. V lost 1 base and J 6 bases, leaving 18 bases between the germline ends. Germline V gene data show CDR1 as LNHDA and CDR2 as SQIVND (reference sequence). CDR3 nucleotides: TGTGCCAGTAGTATAGGAGCAGGGAGAAGTTTGGATGGCTACACCTTC. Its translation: CASSIGAGRSLDGYTF.

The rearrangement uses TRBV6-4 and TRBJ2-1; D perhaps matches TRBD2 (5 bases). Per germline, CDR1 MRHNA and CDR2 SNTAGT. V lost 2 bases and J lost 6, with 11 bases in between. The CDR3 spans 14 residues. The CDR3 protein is CASSDAGWSNEQFF. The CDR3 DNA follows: TGTGCCAGCAGTGACGCGGGTTGGAGCAATGAGCAGTTCTTC.

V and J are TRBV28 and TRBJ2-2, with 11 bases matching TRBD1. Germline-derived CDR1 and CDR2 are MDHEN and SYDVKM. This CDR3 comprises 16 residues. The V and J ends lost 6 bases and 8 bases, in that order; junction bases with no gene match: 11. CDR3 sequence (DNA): TGTGCCAGCAGGTCCTTCGGGACAGGGGGTGCGGGGGAGCTGTTTTTT. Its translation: CASRSFGTGGAGELFF.